A single sample gave rise to the 21 T cell receptor beta chains below, sequenced in a study of T cells in pancreatic ductal adenocarcinoma. This table comes from immunoSEQ multiplex PCR, and its TCRdb copy is limited to in-frame clones, with some not included. Here the sample spans 7,500 to 9,000 clones, roughly 86% being singletons. Selected pancreatic ductal adenocarcinoma patients had undergone surgery without neoadjuvant therapy. The sequenced material came from PBMCs. The receptor source for this set is a human donor with pancreatic ductal adenocarcinoma.

The V and J genes are TRBV9 and TRBJ1-2, with a possible D match to TRBD1 (5 bases). This CDR3 spans 13 amino acids. The germline V gene encodes CDR1 SGDLS and CDR2 YYNGEE. Trimming removed 0 bases from V and 8 bases from J, with 11 bases in between. CDR3 coding DNA: TGTGCCAGCAGCGTAGGAGTAGGGGTCGGCTACACCTTC. Its translation is CASSVGVGVGYTF. Combining the CDR3 with reference TRBV9 and TRBJ1-2 gives the whole variable domain DSGVTQTPKHLITATGQRVTLRCSPRSGDLSVYWYQQSLDQGLQFLIQYYNGEERAKGNILERFSAQQFPDLHSELNLSSLELGDSALYFCASSVGVGVGYTFGSGTRLTVV.

The J gene is TRBJ1-5, the V gene TRBV5-1; D uncertain. Germline lookup yields CDR1 SGHRS and CDR2 YFSETQ. The CDR3 has 15 amino acids. Trimming shortened V by 0 bases and J by 6 bases, and 13 bases separated the two germline ends. This CDR3 is CASSLGALPSQPQHF. Here the CDR3 DNA reads TGCGCCAGCAGCTTGGGGGCCCTGCCGAGTCAGCCCCAGCATTTT.

The gene calls are TRBV7-9 and TRBJ2-3, with D unresolved. The CDR3 length is 12 residues. V lost 4 bases and J 0 bases, leaving 2 bases between the germline ends. Germline loops: CDR1 SEHNR, CDR2 FQNEAQ (reference sequence). CDR3 in DNA: TGTGCCAGCAGCTCGAGCACAGATACGCAGTATTTT. Translating gives CASSSSTDTQYF.

This chain connects TRBV7-2 to TRBJ2-2; 9 bases align to TRBD1. The CDR3 contains 14 residues. Trimming cost V 5 bases and J 6 bases; bases outside gene matches: 4. The germline CDR1 and CDR2 sequences are SGHTA and FQGNSA. This chain's CDR3 is CASSRNRGPGELFF. CDR3 bases: TGTGCCAGCAGCCGAAACAGGGGGCCCGGGGAGCTGTTTTTT. Looking up the rest from reference TRBV7-2 and TRBJ2-2 gives the full variable domain: GAGVSQSPSNKVTEKGKDVELRCDPISGHTALYWYRQSLGQGLEFLIYFQGNSAPDKSGLPSDRFSAERTGGSVSTLTIQRTQQEDSAVYLCASSRNRGPGELFFGEGSRLTVL.

J is TRBJ2-3 and V is TRBV7-9; 7 nucleotides line up with TRBD2. CDR1 and CDR2 (germline): SEHNR, FQNEAQ (reference sequence). The trim removed 1 base at V and 6 bases at J, leaving 10 bases unmatched. The CDR3 contains 16 residues. CDR3 DNA: TGTGCCAGCAGCTTAGACCGGGGGGTCGTCTTGGATACGCAGTATTTT. It codes for CASSLDRGVVLDTQYF.

This rearrangement joins TRBV5-1 to TRBJ2-1; 13 nucleotides align to TRBD2. Germline values: CDR1 SGHRS, CDR2 YFSETQ. Germline trimming cut 0 bases from V and 2 bases from J; bases unmatched to any gene: 2. The CDR3 covers 17 residues. The CDR3 DNA follows: TGCGCCAGCAGCTTGGGACTAGCGGGAGGAGCCTACAATGAGCAGTTCTTC. It yields the protein CASSLGLAGGAYNEQFF.

The chain is built from TRBV7-2 and TRBJ2-3; 8 bases line up with TRBD2. The CDR3 length is 14 residues. Germline values: CDR1 SGHTA, CDR2 FQGNSA. V dropped 8 bases and J dropped 1; count of bases not matched to a gene: 5. The CDR3 region has the DNA TGTGCCAGCGGGGGTAGCGGGGGCACAGATACGCAGTATTTT. As protein: CASGGSGGTDTQYF. The full variable domain, with the rest looked up from reference TRBV7-2 and TRBJ2-3, is GAGVSQSPSNKVTEKGKDVELRCDPISGHTALYWYRQSLGQGLEFLIYFQGNSAPDKSGLPSDRFSAERTGGSVSTLTIQRTQQEDSAVYLCASGGSGGTDTQYFGPGTRLTVL.

The chain employs TRBV25-1 and TRBJ1-5, with TRBD1 identical over 8 bases. CDR3 length equals 15 residues. Germline V gene data show CDR1 as MGHDK and CDR2 as SYGVNS. V lost 7 bases to trimming and J lost 6 bases; unmatched junction nucleotides: 11. DNA of the CDR3: TGTGCCAGCACCCCATCGGGGCAGGGGGCTCAGCCCCAGCATTTT. Encoded protein: CASTPSGQGAQPQHF.

This clone appeared a few times. The chain combines TRBV11-2 with TRBJ1-2; TRBD1 matches at 9 bases. This CDR3 has 13 amino acids. V was clipped by 5 bases and J by 7 bases; unmatched bases: 5. Germline lookup yields CDR1 SGHAT and CDR2 FQNNGV. The CDR3 DNA reads TGTGCCAGCAGCCCGACAGGGGGATCTGGCTACACCTTC. It specifies CASSPTGGSGYTF.

This sequence joins TRBV5-1 and TRBJ2-5; 10 positions match TRBD1. Germline V gene data show CDR1 as SGHRS and CDR2 as YFSETQ. This CDR3 is 14 amino acids long. The V and J ends lost 2 bases and 3 bases, in that order; junction bases with no gene match: 1. The CDR3 protein is CASSFGTGEETQYF. The CDR3 DNA reads as TGCGCCAGCAGCTTCGGGACAGGGGAAGAGACCCAGTACTTC.

The gene calls are TRBV9 and TRBJ1-1; no reliable D call. V was clipped by 4 bases and J by 1 base, with 11 bases between them. This CDR3 comprises 14 residues. CDR1 is SGDLS and CDR2 is YYNGEE in the germline V gene. This chain's CDR3 is CASSPFGGNTEAFF. The CDR3 DNA reads TGTGCCAGCAGCCCGTTCGGCGGGAACACTGAAGCTTTCTTT.

This chain uses TRBV7-2 with TRBJ2-1; 9 bases align to TRBD2. The germline CDR1 and CDR2 sequences are SGHTA and FQGNSA. The CDR3 is 15 amino acids. V lost 6 bases, J lost 3 bases, and 6 bases stayed unmatched. CDR3 sequence: CASRITSGLYNEQFF. The CDR3, as DNA: TGTGCCAGCAGAATCACTAGCGGGCTCTACAATGAGCAGTTCTTC.

The chain combines TRBV19 with TRBJ1-5; D remains ambiguous. The germline gives CDR1 LNHDA, CDR2 SQIVND (reference sequence). CDR3 length: 16 amino acids. Trimming pared 9 bases from V and 4 bases from J, leaving 22 bases between. CDR3 loop: CASLVQAGLRNQPQHF. CDR3 sequence (DNA): TGTGCCAGCCTAGTACAAGCGGGTTTGAGGAATCAGCCCCAGCATTTT.

The chain links TRBV5-1 to TRBJ2-7, with D possibly being TRBD1 (6 bases). CDR3 length: 14 amino acids. V dropped 4 bases and J dropped 6 bases, with 17 bases sitting between them. The V gene's germline CDR1 is SGHRS and CDR2 YFSETQ. CDR3 DNA sequence: TGCGCCAGCAGCCCCCTGCTTGTGGGGGCCGAGCAGTACTTC. Translating it yields CASSPLLVGAEQYF.

The genes are TRBV5-1 and TRBJ2-3; no clear D gene. Germline V gene sequence: CDR1 SGHRS, CDR2 YFSETQ. V lost 1 base to trimming and J lost 4 bases, with 13 bases between them. This CDR3 is built from 15 residues. The CDR3 DNA sequence: TGCGCCAGCAGCTTGTTCTGGCCGCTCTCAGATACGCAGTATTTT. As protein: CASSLFWPLSDTQYF.

This chain connects TRBV19 to TRBJ2-7; 7 bases align to TRBD2. After removal of 5 bases from V and 2 bases from J, the junction contained 6 bases not matched to a gene. The CDR3 consists of 14 residues. Per the germline V gene, CDR1 is LNHDA and CDR2 is SQIVND (reference sequence). The CDR3 sequence: CASSSGGRTYEQYF. CDR3 in DNA: TGTGCCAGTAGTTCGGGGGGAAGGACCTACGAGCAGTACTTC.

V and J are TRBV7-2 and TRBJ1-2; 8 bases are shared with TRBD1. The trim removed 4 bases at V and 4 bases at J, leaving 5 bases unmatched. Per the germline V gene, CDR1 is SGHTA and CDR2 is FQGNSA. The CDR3 contains 14 residues. CDR3 sequence: CASSSRGRVYGYTF. The CDR3 DNA sequence: TGTGCCAGCAGCTCCAGGGGGCGAGTCTATGGCTACACCTTC.

The V and J genes are TRBV18 and TRBJ2-5; 7 bases align to TRBD2. After removal of 10 bases from V and 5 bases from J, the junction contained 10 bases not matched to a gene. CDR1 is KGHSH, CDR2 LQKENI, per germline. The CDR3 is made up of 13 amino acids. DNA for the CDR3: TGTGCCACCGACCGTGGGGGGGACGAGACCCAGTACTTC. Translation: CATDRGGDETQYF.

The chain carries TRBV6-5 and TRBJ1-2, with a tentative D call TRBD1 (6 bases). Germline CDR1 and CDR2: MNHEY and SVGAGI. The CDR3 length is 14 residues. Trimming left V 2 bases short and J 4 bases short, with 11 bases between. CDR3 nucleotides: TGTGCCAGCAGTTACGGGCAGGGGAGCTATGGCTACACCTTC. Protein product: CASSYGQGSYGYTF.

As DNA, the CDR3 is TGTGCCAGCAGCTCAAGGACAGGGAGGAGCAATCAGCCCCAGCATTTT. Protein: CASSSRTGRSNQPQHF. The V and J genes are TRBV7-3 and TRBJ1-5; 8 positions match TRBD1. This CDR3 spans 16 amino acids. In germline, CDR1 is SGHTA, CDR2 FQGTGA. J lost 1 base, V lost 4 bases, and 6 bases had no gene match.

J is TRBJ1-5 and V is TRBV7-2; TRBD1 is a possible D gene (5 bases). Trimming left V 5 bases short and J 4 bases short, with 15 bases between. Germline V gene sequence: CDR1 SGHTA, CDR2 FQGNSA. This CDR3 has 15 residues. DNA for the CDR3: TGTGCCAGCAGCCTAGGTGGGGGGGTTAATCAGCCCCAGCATTTT. This gives the protein CASSLGGGVNQPQHF.